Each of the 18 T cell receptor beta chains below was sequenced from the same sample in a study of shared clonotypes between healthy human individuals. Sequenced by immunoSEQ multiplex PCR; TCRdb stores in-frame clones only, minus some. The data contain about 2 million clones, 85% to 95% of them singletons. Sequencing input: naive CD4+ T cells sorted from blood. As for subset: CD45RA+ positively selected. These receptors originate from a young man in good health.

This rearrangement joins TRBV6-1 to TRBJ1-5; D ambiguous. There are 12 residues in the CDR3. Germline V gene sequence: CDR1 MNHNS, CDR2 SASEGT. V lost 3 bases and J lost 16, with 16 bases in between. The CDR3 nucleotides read TGTGCCAGCAGTGACCCAGCTACGGTCCACCATTTT. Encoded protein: CASSDPATVHHF.

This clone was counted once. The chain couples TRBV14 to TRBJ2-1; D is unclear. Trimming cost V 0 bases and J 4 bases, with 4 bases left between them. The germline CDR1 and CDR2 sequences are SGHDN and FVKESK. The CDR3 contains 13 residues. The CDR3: CASSQDPYNEQFF. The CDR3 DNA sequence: TGTGCCAGCAGCCAAGACCCTTACAATGAGCAGTTCTTC.

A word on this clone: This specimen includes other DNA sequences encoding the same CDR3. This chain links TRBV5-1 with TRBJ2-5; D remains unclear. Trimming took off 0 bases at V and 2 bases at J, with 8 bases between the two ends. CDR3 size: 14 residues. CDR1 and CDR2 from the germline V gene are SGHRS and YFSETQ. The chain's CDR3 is CASSLGGLQETQYF. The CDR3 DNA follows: TGCGCCAGCAGCTTGGGTGGCCTACAAGAGACCCAGTACTTC.

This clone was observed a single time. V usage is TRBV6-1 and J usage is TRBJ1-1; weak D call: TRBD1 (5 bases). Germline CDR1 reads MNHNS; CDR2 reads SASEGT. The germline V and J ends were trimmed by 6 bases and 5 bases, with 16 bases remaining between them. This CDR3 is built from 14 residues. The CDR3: CASRVGGGTTEAFF. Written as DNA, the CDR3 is TGTGCCAGCAGGGTTGGGGGAGGTACGACTGAAGCTTTCTTT.

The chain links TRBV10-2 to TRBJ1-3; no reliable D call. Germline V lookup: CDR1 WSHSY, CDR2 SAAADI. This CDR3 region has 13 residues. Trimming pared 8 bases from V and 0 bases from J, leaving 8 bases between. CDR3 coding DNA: TGCGCCAGCTGGACGGTCTCTGGAAACACCATATATTTT. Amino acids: CASWTVSGNTIYF.

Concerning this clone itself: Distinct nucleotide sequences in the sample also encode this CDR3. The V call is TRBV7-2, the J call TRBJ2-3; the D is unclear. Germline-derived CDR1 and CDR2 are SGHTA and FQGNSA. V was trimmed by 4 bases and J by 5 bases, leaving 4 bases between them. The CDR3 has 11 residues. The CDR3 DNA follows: TGTGCCAGCAGCTCCAAAGATACGCAGTATTTT. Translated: CASSSKDTQYF.

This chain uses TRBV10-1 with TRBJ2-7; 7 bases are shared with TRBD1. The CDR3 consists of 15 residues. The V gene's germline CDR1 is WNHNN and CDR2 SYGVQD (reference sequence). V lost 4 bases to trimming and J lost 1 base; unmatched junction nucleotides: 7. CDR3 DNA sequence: TGCGCCAGCAGTGCGACAGGGTTGGGATCCTACGAGCAGTACTTC. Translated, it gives CASSATGLGSYEQYF.

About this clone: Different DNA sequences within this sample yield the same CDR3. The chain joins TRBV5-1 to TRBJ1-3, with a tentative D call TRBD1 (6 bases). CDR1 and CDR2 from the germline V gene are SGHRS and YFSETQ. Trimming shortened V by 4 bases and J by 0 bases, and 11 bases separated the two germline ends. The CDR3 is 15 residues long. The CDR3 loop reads CASSTSTGSGNTIYF. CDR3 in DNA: TGCGCCAGCAGCACATCGACAGGCTCTGGAAACACCATATATTTT.

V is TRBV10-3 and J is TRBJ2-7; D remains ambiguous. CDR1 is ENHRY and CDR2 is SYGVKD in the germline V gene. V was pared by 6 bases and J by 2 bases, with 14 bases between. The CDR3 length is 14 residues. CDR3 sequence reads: CAISKVDGTYEQYF. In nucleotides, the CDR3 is TGTGCCATCAGCAAGGTGGACGGAACCTACGAGCAGTACTTC.

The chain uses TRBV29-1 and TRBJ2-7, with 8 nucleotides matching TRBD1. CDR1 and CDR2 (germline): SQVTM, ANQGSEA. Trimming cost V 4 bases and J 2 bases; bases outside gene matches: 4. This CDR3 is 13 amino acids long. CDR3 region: CSVARGLTYEQYF. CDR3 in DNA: TGCAGCGTTGCCAGGGGGCTTACCTACGAGCAGTACTTC.

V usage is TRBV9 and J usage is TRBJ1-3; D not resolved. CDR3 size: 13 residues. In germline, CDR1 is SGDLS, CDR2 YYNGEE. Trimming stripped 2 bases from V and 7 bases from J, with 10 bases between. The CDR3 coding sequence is TGTGCCAGCAGCGTCCAGGCCAGGAACACCATATATTTT. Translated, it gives CASSVQARNTIYF.

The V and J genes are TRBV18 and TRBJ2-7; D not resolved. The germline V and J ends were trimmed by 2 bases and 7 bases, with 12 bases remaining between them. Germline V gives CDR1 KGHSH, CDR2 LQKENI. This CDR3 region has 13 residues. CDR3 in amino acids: CASSPSMVREQYF. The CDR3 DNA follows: TGTGCCAGCTCACCATCGATGGTTCGGGAGCAGTACTTC.

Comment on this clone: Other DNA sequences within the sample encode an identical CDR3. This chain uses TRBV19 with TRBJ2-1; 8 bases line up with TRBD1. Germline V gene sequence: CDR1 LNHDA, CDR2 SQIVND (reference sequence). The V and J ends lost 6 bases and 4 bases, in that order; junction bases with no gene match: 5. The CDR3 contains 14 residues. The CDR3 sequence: CASSPGQGYNEQFF. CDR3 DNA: TGTGCCAGTAGCCCAGGACAGGGTTACAATGAGCAGTTCTTC. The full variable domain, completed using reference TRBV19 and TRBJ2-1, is DGGITQSPKYLFRKEGQNVTLSCEQNLNHDAMYWYRQDPGQGLRLIYYSQIVNDFQKGDIAEGYSVSREKKESFPLTVTSAQKNPTAFYLCASSPGQGYNEQFFGPGTRLTVL.

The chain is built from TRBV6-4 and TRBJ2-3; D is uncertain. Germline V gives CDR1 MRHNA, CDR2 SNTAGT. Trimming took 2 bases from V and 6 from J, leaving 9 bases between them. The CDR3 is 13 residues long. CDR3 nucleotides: TGTGCCAGCAGTGACCCGGCTTTGGATACGCAGTATTTT. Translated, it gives CASSDPALDTQYF.

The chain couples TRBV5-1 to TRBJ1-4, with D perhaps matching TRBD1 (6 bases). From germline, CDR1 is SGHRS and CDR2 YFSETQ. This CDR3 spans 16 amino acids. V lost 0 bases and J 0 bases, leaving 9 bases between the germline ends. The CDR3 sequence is CASSLGQGTTNEKLFF. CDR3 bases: TGCGCCAGCAGCTTGGGGCAGGGGACAACTAATGAAAAACTGTTTTTT.

The CDR3 nucleotides read TGTGCCACCAGCGGCGGCGGGGCCCAGAGCGCCTTTTACGAGCAGTACTTC. This translates into CATSGGGAQSAFYEQYF. The rearrangement uses TRBV15 and TRBJ2-7; D might be TRBD2 (6 bases). CDR1 LNHNV and CDR2 YYDKDF come from the germline V gene (reference sequence). This CDR3 spans 17 amino acids. Trimming removed 5 bases at V and 4 bases at J, with 24 bases between. Using reference TRBV15 and TRBJ2-7 for the parts outside the CDR3, the full variable domain is DAMVIQNPRYQVTQFGKPVTLSCSQTLNHNVMYWYQQKSSQAPKLLFHYYDKDFNNEADTPDNFQSRRPNTSFCFLDIRSPGLGDTAMYLCATSGGGAQSAFYEQYFGPGTRLTVT.

CDR3 in DNA: TGTGCCTGGAGCCAACCCGGGACCGGGAGCTCCTACAATGAGCAGTTCTTC. Protein: CAWSQPGTGSSYNEQFF. This rearrangement joins TRBV30 to TRBJ2-1; the D gene is possibly TRBD2 (6 bases). The CDR3 is made up of 17 amino acids. Germline V gives CDR1 GTSNPN, CDR2 SVGIG (reference sequence). V was pared by 3 bases and J by 0 bases, with 18 bases between.

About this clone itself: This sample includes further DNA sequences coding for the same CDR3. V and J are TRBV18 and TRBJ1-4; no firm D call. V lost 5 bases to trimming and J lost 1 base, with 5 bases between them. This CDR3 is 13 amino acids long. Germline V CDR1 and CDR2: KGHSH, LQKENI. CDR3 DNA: TGTGCCAGCTCAACGGGAACTAATGAAAAACTGTTTTTT. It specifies CASSTGTNEKLFF.